This entry lists 24 T cell receptor beta chains sequenced from one sample in a study of shared clonotypes between healthy human individuals. Sequenced by immunoSEQ multiplex PCR; TCRdb stores in-frame clones only, minus some. This sample has about 2 million clones, with 85% to 95% found just once. Terminally differentiated effector memory CD45RA+ cells were excluded by CCR7 positive selection of CD45RO-negative cells. Sequenced: naive CD8+ T cells sorted from blood. The receptors originated from a man between 18 and 35 years old in good health.

This clone has only one observation. This sequence joins TRBV9 and TRBJ1-4, with D unresolved. The CDR3 contains 17 residues. CDR1 is SGDLS and CDR2 is YYNGEE in the germline V gene. The ends were cut back, 3 bases at V and 4 bases at J, with 19 bases in the middle. CDR3 sequence (DNA): TGTGCCAGCAGCGCTTTGGGAAAGGGCTGGGATAATGAAAAACTGTTTTTT. Amino acid sequence: CASSALGKGWDNEKLFF.

J is TRBJ2-7 and V is TRBV19; 8 nucleotides line up with TRBD1. Trimming cost V 5 bases and J 6 bases; bases outside gene matches: 12. This CDR3 region has 15 residues. Germline loops: CDR1 LNHDA, CDR2 SQIVND (reference sequence). The CDR3 sequence is CASSPRTGWQLEQYF. In nucleotides, the CDR3 is TGTGCCAGTAGTCCTCGGACAGGGTGGCAACTCGAGCAGTACTTC.

The V call is TRBV6-5, the J call TRBJ2-3, with D tentatively TRBD1 or TRBD2 (6 bases each). V was pared by 3 bases and J by 0 bases, with 13 bases between. Germline V gene sequence: CDR1 MNHEY, CDR2 SVGAGI. The CDR3 sequence is 16 residues long. CDR3 DNA: TGTGCCAGCAGTTATCACAGGGACTGGAGCACAGATACGCAGTATTTT. Protein: CASSYHRDWSTDTQYF.

This sequence joins TRBV11-2 and TRBJ2-7; D not certain. The germline V gene encodes CDR1 SGHAT and CDR2 FQNNGV. V dropped 0 bases and J dropped 2 bases, with 8 bases sitting between them. The CDR3 loop spans 14 amino acids. CDR3 nucleotide sequence: TGTGCCAGCAGCTTAGATAGTCTTGCCTACGAGCAGTACTTC. It is translated as CASSLDSLAYEQYF.

The chain recombines TRBV4-1 with TRBJ1-1, with a possible D match to TRBD1 (6 bases). Between the trimmed V and J ends, which lost 3 bases and 4 bases, there was a span of 12 bases. Germline-derived CDR1 and CDR2 are MGHRA and YSYEKL. The CDR3 is 14 amino acids. CDR3 coding DNA: TGCGCCAGCAGCCAGAAACGGGGGGCCACTGAAGCTTTCTTT. This encodes CASSQKRGATEAFF.

This clone showed up just a few times. The chain combines TRBV10-3 with TRBJ1-4; TRBD1 is a possible D gene (5 bases). The CDR3 has 12 residues. Per germline, CDR1 ENHRY and CDR2 SYGVKD. V dropped 10 bases and J dropped 6 bases, with 12 bases sitting between them. The CDR3 reads CATKRGDEKLFF. CDR3 DNA: TGTGCCACGAAGAGGGGTGATGAAAAACTGTTTTTT.

The rearrangement joins TRBV5-1 to TRBJ2-7; 15 bases agree with TRBD2. The CDR3 consists of 16 residues. Per germline, CDR1 SGHRS and CDR2 YFSETQ. V shed 3 bases, J shed 5 bases, and the junction held 6 bases outside the gene matches. The chain's CDR3 is CASSSGLAGGRDEQYF. The CDR3 bases are TGCGCCAGCAGCTCTGGACTAGCGGGGGGGCGCGACGAGCAGTACTTC.

In this sample, this clone turned up once. The chain has TRBV7-3 and TRBJ2-1; D call uncertain. The V gene lost 1 base and the J gene lost 8 bases, with 12 bases spanning the gap. CDR3 length equals 14 residues. Germline V gene lookup returns CDR1 SGHTA and CDR2 FQGTGA. CDR3 amino acids: CASSLMDGGDEQFF. In DNA, the CDR3 is TGTGCCAGCAGCTTAATGGACGGTGGTGATGAGCAGTTCTTC.

This clone was detected only once. The chain uses TRBV10-3 and TRBJ2-7, with D uncertain. CDR3 length equals 13 residues. The germline V gene has CDR1 ENHRY and CDR2 SYGVKD. V dropped 2 bases and J dropped 4 bases, with 9 bases sitting between them. CDR3 sequence (DNA): TGTGCCATCAGTGAGGCCCCCCGGTACGAGCAGTACTTC. Its translation: CAISEAPRYEQYF.

V usage is TRBV27 and J usage is TRBJ1-6; D is uncertain. In germline, CDR1 is MNHEY, CDR2 SMNVEV (reference sequence). Trimming shortened V by 4 bases and J by 5 bases, and 9 bases separated the two germline ends. This CDR3 is built from 14 residues. CDR3 nucleotide sequence: TGTGCCAGCAGTTGGGAACGAAATAATTCACCCCTCCACTTT. Its protein is CASSWERNNSPLHF.

V gene TRBV4-3 combines with J gene TRBJ2-5; 7 bases match TRBD2. Germline assignment: CDR1 LGHNA and CDR2 YSLEER. The CDR3 consists of 15 residues. Trimming cost V 1 base and J 4 bases; bases outside gene matches: 6. The CDR3 region is CASSQGGGGGETQYF. The CDR3 region has the DNA TGCGCCAGCAGCCAAGGGGGCGGCGGGGGAGAGACCCAGTACTTC.

The chain employs TRBV6-5 and TRBJ2-7; D is uncertain. V was pared by 6 bases and J by 4 bases, with 16 bases between. This CDR3 contains 14 residues. CDR1 and CDR2 (germline): MNHEY, SVGAGI. This CDR3 is CASRTGSLSYEQYF. The CDR3 coding sequence is TGTGCCAGCAGGACCGGGTCTTTGAGTTACGAGCAGTACTTC.

The chain is built from TRBV5-1 and TRBJ2-5; weak D call: TRBD1 (5 bases). The V and J ends lost 0 bases and 4 bases respectively, with 10 bases between them. Germline V gives CDR1 SGHRS, CDR2 YFSETQ. This CDR3 has 14 amino acids. The DNA of the CDR3 is TGCGCCAGCAGCTTGGACAGGTTCGCAGAGACCCAGTACTTC. Translated, it gives CASSLDRFAETQYF.

Remarks on this clone: Other DNA sequences in this specimen translate into the identical CDR3. The chain joins TRBV27 to TRBJ2-7; perhaps D is TRBD1 or TRBD2 (5 bases each). V gave up 6 bases and J gave up 2 bases, with 5 bases separating them. CDR1 and CDR2 from the germline V gene are MNHEY and SMNVEV (reference sequence). The CDR3 is 11 residues long. The CDR3 reads CASRGAYEQYF. In nucleotides, the CDR3 is TGTGCCAGCAGGGGGGCCTACGAGCAGTACTTC.

The chain couples TRBV4-3 to TRBJ2-5; tentatively, D is TRBD2 (6 bases). The CDR3 has 15 residues. CDR1 and CDR2 from the germline V gene are LGHNA and YSLEER. The V gene lost 2 bases and the J gene lost 2 bases, with 12 bases spanning the gap. CDR3 loop: CASSQRSGGQETQYF. CDR3 coding DNA: TGCGCCAGCAGCCAACGTAGCGGTGGGCAAGAGACCCAGTACTTC.

J is TRBJ2-6 and V is TRBV30; the D gene is possibly TRBD2 (5 bases). V was trimmed by 0 bases and J by 4 bases, leaving 10 bases between them. Germline assignment: CDR1 GTSNPN and CDR2 SVGIG (reference sequence). The CDR3 spans 15 residues. CDR3 region: CAWSVLGPGANVLTF. For the CDR3, the DNA is TGTGCCTGGAGTGTACTAGGGCCCGGGGCCAACGTCCTGACTTTC.

The V gene is TRBV28, the J gene TRBJ2-7; D is unclear. V dropped 7 bases and J dropped 7 bases, with 11 bases sitting between them. Germline loops: CDR1 MDHEN, CDR2 SYDVKM. The CDR3 spans 11 residues. The CDR3 DNA is TGTGCCAGCATCCTATACGGTGAGCAGTACTTC. This translates into CASILYGEQYF. The variable domain in full, with the rest retrieved from reference TRBV28 and TRBJ2-7, is DVKVTQSSRYLVKRTGEKVFLECVQDMDHENMFWYRQDPGLGLRLIYFSYDVKMKEKGDIPEGYSVSREKKERFSLILESASTNQTSMYLCASILYGEQYFGPGTRLTVT.

On this clone itself: Its ends do not fully match the called genes, so a read error is possible. V is TRBV7-9 and J is TRBJ1-2, with D possibly TRBD1 on 6 matching bases. CDR3 length equals 14 residues. CDR1 SEHNR and CDR2 FQNEAQ come from the germline V gene (reference sequence). For the CDR3, the DNA is TGTGCCAGCACCTTAGGGGGGACCTCCTATGGCTACACCTTC. Translating it yields CASTLGGTSYGYTF.

J is TRBJ2-2 and V is TRBV7-9; 8 bases are a match to TRBD2. V lost 1 base, J lost 2 bases, and 3 bases stayed unmatched. The CDR3 runs to 16 residues. CDR1 and CDR2 from the germline V gene are SEHNR and FQNEAQ (reference sequence). The DNA of the CDR3 is TGTGCCAGCAGCTTAGTACTAGCGGCTAACACCGGGGAGCTGTTTTTT. This encodes CASSLVLAANTGELFF.

The chain is built from TRBV7-6 and TRBJ2-7; 10 bases are a match to TRBD2. Trimming cost V 2 bases and J 3 bases; bases outside gene matches: 4. There are 15 residues in the CDR3. Germline-derived CDR1 and CDR2 are SGHVS and FNYEAQ. The CDR3 is CASSLRLAGVYEQYF. DNA for the CDR3: TGTGCCAGCAGCTTACGGCTAGCGGGGGTCTACGAGCAGTACTTC.

The V gene is TRBV27, the J gene TRBJ1-5, with D uncertain. The V end was cut by 5 bases, the J end by 4 bases, with 12 bases between. Germline values: CDR1 MNHEY, CDR2 SMNVEV (reference sequence). The CDR3 is 14 residues long. This CDR3 is CASSISRGNQPQHF. The CDR3 region has the DNA TGTGCCAGCAGTATTAGCCGGGGTAATCAGCCCCAGCATTTT.

The V call is TRBV4-1, the J call TRBJ2-7; weak D call: TRBD2 (6 bases). Germline V gives CDR1 MGHRA, CDR2 YSYEKL. V was trimmed by 4 bases and J by 5 bases, leaving 15 bases between them. The CDR3 runs 14 residues. The CDR3 sequence is CASSLYRGTNEQYF. Written as DNA, the CDR3 is TGCGCCAGCAGCCTCTATCGCGGGACGAACGAGCAGTACTTC.

This sequence joins TRBV7-9 and TRBJ2-3, with D possibly TRBD2 on 5 matching bases. V gave up 5 bases and J gave up 6 bases, with 21 bases separating them. The CDR3 covers 16 residues. The germline CDR1 and CDR2 sequences are SEHNR and FQNEAQ (reference sequence). CDR3 in DNA: TGTGCCAGCAGCCCATACCCGGATATTCGCGGGGATACGCAGTATTTT. Residues: CASSPYPDIRGDTQYF.

The V gene is TRBV11-2, the J gene TRBJ1-3; no clear D. The V end was cut by 3 bases, the J end by 0 bases, with 18 bases between. This CDR3 is 18 amino acids long. The germline CDR1 and CDR2 sequences are SGHAT and FQNNGV. The CDR3 sequence is CASSFFRLPRDSGNTIYF. The CDR3 coding sequence is TGTGCCAGCAGCTTTTTTCGACTCCCTCGGGACTCTGGAAACACCATATATTTT. The variable domain in full, with the rest retrieved from reference TRBV11-2 and TRBJ1-3, is EAGVAQSPRYKIIEKRQSVAFWCNPISGHATLYWYQQILGQGPKLLIQFQNNGVVDDSQLPKDRFSAERLKGVDSTLKIQPAKLEDSAVYLCASSFFRLPRDSGNTIYFGEGSWLTVV.